One T cell receptor (beta chain) is described in this entry. Its cognate antigen is unknown. V was cut by 3 bases and J by 5 bases, with 16 bases left in between. Germline V gene sequence: CDR1 GTSNPN, CDR2 SVGIG (reference sequence). The CDR3 loop spans 14 amino acids. This sample is drawn from a study of cytomegalovirus exposure and HLA in healthy donors. Turning to the study itself: From HLA-typed donors, an early data release held tens of millions of unique TCRs. The study, taken as a whole, reports: It has been reported that TCR beta sequences accurately predicted the HLA-A and HLA-B alleles of most subjects. Later on, a genetic analysis was performed. It linked a missense variant in DCLRE1C with V- and J-gene trimming of TCR beta. It was reportedly the case that the classifier diagnosed cytomegalovirus status with high specificity and sensitivity.

PCR involved 60 Vbeta and 13 Jbeta primers. TCRdb's table, derived via immunoSEQ multiplex PCR, lists solely in-frame clones and lacks some. Of some 95,000 clones listed, approximately 70% are singletons. The chain has TRBV30 and TRBJ1-1, with a possible D match to TRBD1 (6 bases). This sequence originates from a man between 25 and 39 years old in good health and CMV-seronegative. The sample comprised PBMCs. The CDR3 nucleotides read TGTGCCTGGAGCATGGACAGCCTGGAAACTGAAGCTTTCTTT. This sequence encodes CAWSMDSLETEAFF.